This T cell receptor (beta chain) was captured in a study of T cell repertoires in cytomegalovirus infection. The V end was cut by 8 bases, the J end by 7 bases, with 9 bases between. This CDR3 contains 11 residues. Comment on this clonotype: Its target is not known.

TCRdb reprocessed the reads via MiXCR and lists one record per CDR3 protein. The data show over 250,000 distinct CDR3 sequences, about 20% seen once. Here the sequenced sample was cultured PBMCs, taken from culture after CMV antigen stimulation. The source is a human donor in good health (CMV status not recorded). Some clones in this sample may be carry-over from other donors' samples. The chain uses TRBV12-3 or TRBV12-4 and TRBJ2-1, with D unclear. CDR3: CASRTRNEQFF. CDR3 DNA: TGTGCCAGCCGAACACGGAATGAGCAGTTCTTC.